The present entry profiles one T cell receptor beta chain with its context. Its antigen is unknown. Germline CDR1 is WSHSY and CDR2 is SAAADI. V shed 0 bases and J shed 4 bases, with 9 bases lying between them. The CDR3 totals 14 residues. These data come from a study of cytomegalovirus exposure and HLA in healthy donors. Study observations and caveats: With high specificity and sensitivity, the classifier reportedly diagnosed cytomegalovirus status. Sequencing artifact likely explains a cluster of highly shared sequence variants. Rarity held for most TCR sequences, but there were some public TCRs that occurred in many donors.

A multiplex PCR was run with 60 Vbeta primers and 13 Jbeta primers. Some clones are missing from TCRdb's copy, which holds only in-frame ones; the method was immunoSEQ multiplex PCR. The table includes more than 90,000 clones, 74% detected once. The chain is built from TRBV10-2 and TRBJ1-2; no definite D call. Input material: PBMCs. This TCR was sampled from a woman aged 50 to 60 in good health and CMV-seropositive. This chain's CDR3 is CASSESRSAYGYTF. The CDR3 nucleotides read TGCGCCAGCAGTGAGTCCAGGTCAGCCTATGGCTACACCTTC.